This T cell receptor beta chain was sequenced in a study of human T cells and chemical hapten exposure. As for the study in general: DPC at 0.01% went onto the upper back in patch tests, read at 6 days.

Each cDNA molecule in the library carried unique molecular identifiers. TCRdb called the RACE reads again in MiXCR, with one record for every CDR3 protein. The data contain some 79,000 distinct CDR3 sequences, less than 11% of them singletons. In germline, CDR1 is MNHEY, CDR2 SMNVEV (reference sequence). V lost 5 bases to trimming and J lost 6 bases; unmatched junction nucleotides: 5. This CDR3 is built from 14 residues. Time point meaning: patch test 2, 6 weeks after DPC sensitization. Treatment specified: therapeutic diphenylcyclopropenone sensitization with weekly scalp DPC. Unfractionated whole blood yielded total RNA. This clonotype was counted only a few times.

The chain joins TRBV27 to TRBJ2-1; TRBD1 aligns across 9 bases. The sequence derives from a woman between 50 and 59 years old with alopecia areata. Some clones in this sample may be carry-over from other donors' samples. The material sequenced was whole blood, taken in connection with sensitization to the hapten diphenylcyclopropenone (DPC). The chain's CDR3 is CASSPRQGVNEQFF. CDR3 sequence (DNA): TGTGCCAGCAGTCCCCGACAGGGGGTCAATGAGCAGTTCTTC.